The 17 T cell receptor beta chains presented below share a single source sample, sequenced in a study of T cells of healthy individuals. TCRdb redid the calling of the 5' RACE reads with MiXCR, one entry per CDR3 protein. The sample carries about 96,000 distinct CDR3 sequences, 17% recorded once. The receptors were sampled from a human donor in good health.

This clonotype appeared a few times. V is TRBV28 and J is TRBJ1-2; D not resolved. Germline CDR1 reads MDHEN; CDR2 reads SYDVKM. This CDR3 region has 14 residues. V was pared by 3 bases and J by 0 bases, with 8 bases between. CDR3 amino acids: CASSLGSTNYGYTF. DNA for the CDR3: TGTGCCAGCAGTTTGGGAAGCACTAACTATGGCTACACCTTC.

This clonotype was seen more than once but under ten times. The chain carries TRBV4-3 and TRBJ2-2; TRBD1 matches 7 bases. Germline lookup yields CDR1 LGHNA and CDR2 YSLEER. The CDR3 loop spans 17 amino acids. Trimming cost V 0 bases and J 5 bases; bases outside gene matches: 9. The CDR3 DNA is TGCGCCAGCAGCCAAGATTTTTGGCAGGGGGAAACCGGGGAGCTGTTTTTT. It codes for CASSQDFWQGETGELFF.

This clonotype was counted between two and nine times. One end of the junction is discordant with germline, which a read error may explain. The chain recombines TRBV20-1 with TRBJ2-1; the D gene is possibly TRBD2 (5 bases). The CDR3 length is 11 residues. The germline gives CDR1 DFQATT, CDR2 SNEGSKA (reference sequence). The CDR3 nucleotides are TGCAGAGCTAGGGAGACGAATGAGCAGTTCTTC. It specifies CRARETNEQFF.

This clonotype was detected only a few times. The chain has TRBV19 and TRBJ2-1, with D possibly matching TRBD2 (5 bases). Per the germline V gene, CDR1 is LNHDA and CDR2 is SQIVND (reference sequence). The CDR3 length is 16 residues. The V end lost 7 bases, the J end lost 0 bases, and 16 bases lay between the germline ends. The CDR3 protein is CASNSGSAHSYNEQFF. In DNA form, the CDR3 reads TGTGCCAGTAATTCGGGGAGCGCCCACTCCTACAATGAGCAGTTCTTC.

This clonotype has only a few counts. J is TRBJ2-7 and V is TRBV10-3, with D possibly being TRBD1 (6 bases). Germline-derived CDR1 and CDR2 are ENHRY and SYGVKD. The V end lost 9 bases, the J end lost 6 bases, and 21 bases lay between the germline ends. The CDR3 spans 14 residues. CDR3 in amino acids: CAIKRGNREAEQYF. The CDR3 DNA follows: TGTGCCATAAAAAGGGGCAACAGGGAAGCCGAGCAGTACTTC.

This clonotype was seen at least ten times. V is TRBV20-1 and J is TRBJ2-1; the D is unclear. V was clipped by 6 bases and J by 0 bases, with 12 bases between them. Germline CDR1 and CDR2: DFQATT and SNEGSKA (reference sequence). The CDR3 is 14 amino acids. The CDR3 sequence: CSAPDESSYNEQFF. The CDR3 coding sequence is TGCAGTGCACCGGACGAGAGCTCCTACAATGAGCAGTTCTTC.

This clonotype was recorded a few times. The chain combines TRBV7-6 with TRBJ2-1; D remains unclear. The germline V gene has CDR1 SGHVS and CDR2 FNYEAQ. Trimming left V 1 base short and J 4 bases short, with 5 bases between. The CDR3 is 13 amino acids. The CDR3 sequence: CASSLVVYNEQFF. Written as DNA, the CDR3 is TGTGCCAGCAGCTTAGTAGTTTACAATGAGCAGTTCTTC.

The DNA of the CDR3 is TGTGCCAGCAGCGTAGTGTCATCAGGAAACACTGAAGCTTTCTTT. It translates to CASSVVSSGNTEAFF. The gene calls are TRBV9 and TRBJ1-1; D not resolved. Per germline, CDR1 SGDLS and CDR2 YYNGEE. This CDR3 comprises 15 residues. Trimming took 0 bases from V and 2 from J, leaving 11 bases between them. Supplemented by reference TRBV9 and TRBJ1-1, the full variable domain reads DSGVTQTPKHLITATGQRVTLRCSPRSGDLSVYWYQQSLDQGLQFLIQYYNGEERAKGNILERFSAQQFPDLHSELNLSSLELGDSALYFCASSVVSSGNTEAFFGQGTRLTVV.

The V call is TRBV7-2, the J call TRBJ1-5; D unclear. The V end lost 1 base, the J end lost 7 bases, and 8 bases lay between the germline ends. The CDR3 contains 13 residues. Germline V gene sequence: CDR1 SGHTA, CDR2 FQGNSA. The CDR3 is CASSLGGKQPQHF. For the CDR3, the DNA is TGTGCCAGCAGCTTAGGGGGAAAGCAGCCCCAGCATTTT.

V is TRBV6-6 and J is TRBJ2-1; D possibly corresponds to TRBD2 (5 bases). V was cut by 8 bases and J by 9 bases, with 23 bases left in between. The CDR3 is 15 residues long. The germline CDR1 and CDR2 sequences are MNHNY and SVGAGI (reference sequence). The DNA for the CDR3 is TGTGCCAGCTGCCCCCCGGACGTCGGAAGCGGTGAGCAGTTCTTC. It specifies CASCPPDVGSGEQFF.

In its sample, this clonotype was seen many times. The chain is built from TRBV30 and TRBJ1-1, with 9 bases matching TRBD1. Trimming cost V 3 bases and J 4 bases; bases outside gene matches: 3. Looked up from germline, CDR1 is GTSNPN and CDR2 is SVGIG (reference sequence). This CDR3 contains 13 residues. The CDR3 region is CAWSADRGTEAFF. The CDR3 nucleotides read TGTGCCTGGAGCGCGGACAGGGGCACTGAAGCTTTCTTT.

The CDR3 protein is CAIEVSETYEQYF. Written as DNA, the CDR3 is TGTGCCATCGAGGTGTCAGAAACCTACGAGCAGTACTTC. This chain joins TRBV10-3 and TRBJ2-7; D remains unclear. Germline lookup yields CDR1 ENHRY and CDR2 SYGVKD. The CDR3 consists of 13 residues. V was pared by 8 bases and J by 2 bases, with 13 bases between.

This chain connects TRBV7-2 to TRBJ2-5; D call uncertain. Trimming left V 6 bases short and J 7 bases short, with 18 bases between. CDR1 is SGHTA, CDR2 FQGNSA, per germline. This CDR3 contains 14 residues. CDR3 amino acids: CASSLDGPRGTQYF. The CDR3 DNA follows: TGTGCCAGCAGTCTGGATGGGCCACGAGGGACCCAGTACTTC.

The V gene is TRBV5-1, the J gene TRBJ2-1, with 7 nucleotides matching TRBD1. Germline V gene sequence: CDR1 SGHRS, CDR2 YFSETQ. This CDR3 region has 15 residues. V dropped 3 bases and J dropped 0; count of bases not matched to a gene: 3. The DNA for the CDR3 is TGCGCCAGCAGCTGGGGACAGAGCTCCTACAATGAGCAGTTCTTC. Translating it yields CASSWGQSSYNEQFF.

The rearrangement links TRBV11-2 to TRBJ2-2; D unresolved. The V gene lost 1 base and the J gene lost 5 bases, with 8 bases spanning the gap. CDR1 and CDR2 from the germline V gene are SGHAT and FQNNGV. CDR3 size: 14 residues. In DNA, the CDR3 is TGTGCCAGCAGCTTAGGGGTCGATACCGGGGAGCTGTTTTTT. Protein: CASSLGVDTGELFF.

This clonotype showed up many times. The chain links TRBV5-1 to TRBJ2-7; D gene uncertain. The CDR3 loop spans 13 amino acids. The germline gives CDR1 SGHRS, CDR2 YFSETQ. V was shortened by 4 bases and J by 3 bases, with 11 bases between the two germline ends. CDR3 protein: CASSQGPGYEQYF. CDR3 DNA sequence: TGCGCCAGCAGCCAAGGACCGGGCTACGAGCAGTACTTC.

This clonotype occurred many times. The J gene is TRBJ2-5, the V gene TRBV7-2; possible D gene TRBD2, 5 bases. CDR1 SGHTA and CDR2 FQGNSA come from the germline V gene. V lost 6 bases and J 2 bases, leaving 19 bases between the germline ends. There are 16 residues in the CDR3. CDR3 in amino acids: CASSRGSDPRQETQYF. CDR3 nucleotide sequence: TGTGCCAGCAGTCGCGGGTCGGACCCAAGGCAAGAGACCCAGTACTTC.